Listed below are T cell receptor beta chains from one sample, sequenced in a study of T cell responses to AZD1222 COVID-19 vaccine. Profiling relied on immunoSEQ multiplex PCR, and the TCRdb table lists in-frame clones only, not all of them. The profile shows roughly 150,000 clones, 91% of them singletons. The sequencing used peripheral blood, collected 28 days after the second AZD1222 dose. All receptors come from an adult who received the AZD1222 COVID-19 vaccine. Each CDR3 is given with its conserved first and last residue. The order of the fields is clone size, V gene, J gene, D gene, CDR3 protein, CDR3 DNA. The D gene is left open where the match is weak. Clone size is given for some rows only: seen once, a few or many times, or a class if the clone is expanded.

NA	TRBV10-3	TRBJ2-3	TRBD2	CAISEPRGVSGRATDTQYF	TGTGCCATCAGTGAGCCCCGAGGGGTTAGCGGGAGAGCGACAGATACGCAGTATTTT
NA	TRBV6-1	TRBJ2-3	NA	CASSEGTSPFTDTQYF	TGTGCCAGCAGTGAAGGAACTAGTCCTTTCACAGATACGCAGTATTTT
NA	TRBV18	TRBJ2-5	NA	CASSPLGVVQETQYF	TGTGCCAGCTCACCACTGGGGGTCGTACAAGAGACCCAGTACTTC
NA	TRBV9	TRBJ1-2	NA	CASSVSLRIGVNGYTF	TGTGCCAGCAGCGTAAGCCTAAGGATCGGGGTTAACGGCTACACCTTC
NA	TRBV2	TRBJ2-3	TRBD1	CASSAGGFTDTQYF	TGTGCCAGCAGTGCAGGGGGATTCACAGATACGCAGTATTTT
NA	TRBV6-2/TRBV6-3	TRBJ2-2	NA	CASSYRGVTNTGELFF	TGTGCCAGCAGTTATAGGGGGGTGACGAACACCGGGGAGCTGTTTTTT
NA	TRBV20-1	TRBJ2-1	TRBD2	CSASKAGTRSTNEQFF	TGCAGTGCTAGTAAAGCCGGGACTAGATCCACCAATGAGCAGTTCTTC
NA	TRBV6-1	TRBJ1-1	NA	CASSEIGFTEAFF	TGTGCCAGCAGTGAAATCGGTTTCACTGAAGCTTTCTTT
NA	TRBV6-2/TRBV6-3	TRBJ1-1	NA	CASSLDKSSMNTEAFF	TGTGCCAGCAGTTTAGACAAGTCCTCTATGAACACTGAAGCTTTCTTT
NA	TRBV30	TRBJ1-2	TRBD1	CAWSTDRGYGYTF	TGTGCCTGGAGTACGGACAGGGGCTATGGCTACACCTTC
NA	TRBV29-1	TRBJ2-7	NA	CSVKGGRSYEQYF	TGCAGCGTTAAGGGGGGTCGGAGCTACGAGCAGTACTTC
NA	TRBV5-1	TRBJ1-6	NA	CASSEDAPHNSPLHF	TGCGCCAGCAGCGAGGACGCTCCCCATAATTCACCCCTCCACTTT
NA	TRBV19	TRBJ2-1	NA	CASRTTGYNEQFF	TGTGCCAGTAGAACGACAGGATACAATGAGCAGTTCTTC
NA	TRBV3-1/TRBV3-2	TRBJ1-4	NA	CATLGPNNEKLFF	TGTGCCACCCTCGGGCCCAATAATGAAAAACTGTTTTTT
NA	TRBV6-5	TRBJ1-1	NA	CASSYSRDTEAFF	TGTGCCAGCAGTTACTCTCGCGACACTGAAGCTTTCTTT
NA	TRBV11-2	TRBJ1-1	TRBD1	CASSSPGQGTSTEAFF	TGTGCCAGCAGCTCGCCGGGACAGGGGACATCTACTGAAGCTTTCTTT
NA	TRBV7-9	TRBJ2-7	NA	CASSLVGLYEQYF	TGTGCCAGCAGCTTAGTCGGACTCTACGAGCAGTACTTC
once	TRBV30	TRBJ1-2	TRBD1	CAWSVPDRGGYTF	TGTGCCTGGAGTGTCCCGGACAGGGGAGGCTACACCTTC
NA	TRBV6-5	TRBJ2-7	NA	CASSRAPYEQYF	TGTGCCAGCAGCAGGGCCCCCTACGAGCAGTACTTC
once	TRBV3-1/TRBV3-2	TRBJ1-4	NA	CASSQDRGTNEKLFF	TGTGCCAGCAGCCAAGATCGGGGAACTAATGAAAAACTGTTTTTT
NA	TRBV6-5	TRBJ2-3	NA	CASRPDWADTQYF	TGTGCCAGCAGGCCCGATTGGGCAGATACGCAGTATTTT
NA	TRBV3-1/TRBV3-2	TRBJ1-2	NA	CASSHGQDYGYTF	TGTGCCAGCAGCCACGGGCAGGATTATGGCTACACCTTC
NA	TRBV5-1	TRBJ2-2	TRBD2	CASSLASGGATGELFF	TGCGCCAGCAGCTTGGCTAGCGGGGGGGCCACCGGGGAGCTGTTTTTT
NA	TRBV3-1/TRBV3-2	TRBJ2-2	NA	CASSQVVQSGELFF	TGTGCCAGCAGCCAAGTGGTTCAGTCCGGGGAGCTGTTTTTT
NA	TRBV6-2/TRBV6-3	TRBJ1-6	NA	CASSYPAAYNSPLHF	TGTGCCAGCAGTTACCCGGCAGCTTATAATTCACCCCTCCACTTT
NA	TRBV15	TRBJ1-5	NA	CATSRVAGPNQPQHF	TGTGCCACCAGCAGAGTTGCAGGGCCAAATCAGCCCCAGCATTTT
NA	TRBV27	TRBJ2-1	NA	CASTPELSSYNEQFF	TGTGCCAGCACCCCGGAATTGAGCTCCTACAATGAGCAGTTCTTC
NA	TRBV19	TRBJ1-5	TRBD1	CASSPQGSHQPQHF	TGTGCCAGTAGTCCACAGGGGTCCCATCAGCCCCAGCATTTT
once	TRBV11-1	TRBJ1-6	NA	CASSLKANSPLHF	TGTGCCAGCAGCTTAAAAGCAAATTCACCCCTCCACTTT
NA	TRBV15	TRBJ2-1	TRBD2	CATSRDVGGDNEQFF	TGTGCCACCAGCAGAGATGTGGGAGGGGACAATGAGCAGTTCTTC
NA	TRBV27	TRBJ2-3	NA	CASSLFGTQSTDTQYF	TGTGCCAGCAGTTTATTCGGGACACAGAGCACAGATACGCAGTATTTT
NA	TRBV19	TRBJ2-1	TRBD2	CASSGGSGNEQFF	TGTGCCAGTAGCGGCGGGAGTGGCAATGAGCAGTTCTTC
NA	TRBV27	TRBJ1-6	NA	CASSPGSNNSPLHF	TGTGCCAGCAGTCCGGGGAGTAATAATTCACCCCTCCACTTT
once	TRBV7-2	TRBJ1-2	NA	CASSSTGFGWGYTF	TGTGCCAGCAGCTCTACAGGGTTCGGTTGGGGCTACACCTTC
NA	TRBV6-5	TRBJ2-5	NA	CASTGGGQQETQYF	TGTGCCAGCACTGGAGGGGGCCAACAAGAGACCCAGTACTTC
NA	TRBV2	TRBJ1-1	NA	CASSPNLGNTEAFF	TGTGCCAGCAGTCCTAATTTGGGGAACACTGAAGCTTTCTTT
few	TRBV19	TRBJ2-5	TRBD2	CASSGTSGQETQYF	TGTGCCAGTAGCGGGACTAGCGGTCAAGAGACCCAGTACTTC
NA	TRBV27	TRBJ1-2	NA	CASSFEGNYGYTF	TGTGCCAGCAGTTTTGAGGGAAACTATGGCTACACCTTC
few	TRBV6-1	TRBJ1-2	TRBD1	CASSEARGYGYTF	TGTGCCAGCAGTGAAGCCAGGGGGTATGGCTACACCTTC
NA	TRBV7-9	TRBJ2-1	NA	CASSPPVRNLYNEQFF	TGTGCCAGCAGCCCCCCAGTCCGAAACCTTTACAATGAGCAGTTCTTC
NA	TRBV27	TRBJ2-7	NA	CASSLLGQGNEQYF	TGTGCCAGCAGTTTATTAGGTCAGGGGAATGAGCAGTACTTC
NA	TRBV19	TRBJ1-5	NA	CASSMIQDGKPQHF	TGTGCCAGTAGTATGATCCAGGATGGGAAGCCCCAGCATTTT
NA	TRBV19	TRBJ2-2	NA	CASSIAGGNTGELFF	TGTGCCAGTAGTATAGCCGGGGGTAACACCGGGGAGCTGTTTTTT
once	TRBV14	TRBJ1-6	NA	CASSRFQNSYNSPLHF	TGTGCCAGCAGCCGCTTTCAAAACTCCTATAATTCACCCCTCCACTTT
NA	TRBV13	TRBJ2-5	NA	CASSRNEGGQETQYF	TGTGCCAGCAGCCGAAACGAGGGGGGCCAGGAGACCCAGTACTTC
NA	TRBV7-2	TRBJ2-5	TRBD1	CASSPTGGGWTQYF	TGTGCCAGCAGCCCTACAGGGGGCGGTTGGACCCAGTACTTC
NA	TRBV18	TRBJ1-6	TRBD1	CASSYKNTPGTANSPLHF	TGTGCCAGCTCATACAAAAACACCCCAGGGACAGCTAATTCACCCCTCCACTTT
NA	TRBV30	TRBJ1-5	TRBD1	CAWSVAQGHYSNQPQHF	TGTGCCTGGAGTGTGGCACAGGGGCACTATAGCAATCAGCCCCAGCATTTT
NA	TRBV27	TRBJ2-6	NA	CASSLGGAHGANVLTF	TGTGCCAGCAGCCTTGGGGGGGCACATGGGGCCAACGTCCTGACTTTC
NA	TRBV10-1	TRBJ1-4	NA	CASSESNRDEKLFF	TGCGCCAGCAGTGAGTCGAACAGGGACGAAAAACTGTTTTTT
NA	TRBV5-4	TRBJ1-1	TRBD1	CASSPRQGTMNTEAFF	TGTGCCAGCAGCCCACGACAGGGGACCATGAACACTGAAGCTTTCTTT
NA	TRBV5-6	TRBJ2-7	TRBD2	CASSLRLAGGKGGEQYF	TGTGCCAGCAGCTTGAGGCTAGCGGGGGGAAAAGGGGGCGAGCAGTACTTC
NA	TRBV19	TRBJ2-7	NA	CASSNQGGYEQYF	TGTGCCAGTAGTAACCAGGGGGGGTACGAGCAGTACTTC
NA	TRBV18	TRBJ2-3	TRBD1	CASSPGQGTDTQYF	TGTGCCAGCTCACCAGGACAGGGTACAGATACGCAGTATTTT
once	TRBV7-6	TRBJ1-2	NA	CASSGVNYGYTF	TGTGCCAGCTCAGGGGTTAACTATGGCTACACCTTC